This T cell receptor (beta chain) was recovered during a study of CD8 T cells in ankylosing spondylitis. This clonotype was picked up many times. TCRdb reprocessed the 5' RACE reads via MiXCR and lists one record per CDR3 protein. Found here are more than 30,000 distinct CDR3 sequences, around 15% of them singletons; the top ten hold approximately 33%. With V trimmed by 2 bases and J by 4 bases, 4 bases remained unmatched. Germline V gives CDR1 LGHNA, CDR2 YNFKEQ. This CDR3 has 15 residues. The sample consisted of synovial fluid, either unsorted or a sorted T cell fraction (not recorded which). The TCR sequence derives from a male donor with ankylosing spondylitis. The chain links TRBV4-2 to TRBJ2-3; 9 nucleotides agree with TRBD2. In DNA form, the CDR3 reads TGTGCCAGCAGCCAATCTAGCGGGGACGCAGATACGCAGTATTTT. Its protein is CASSQSSGDADTQYF.